The subject of this entry is one T cell receptor beta chain. Antigen specificity is unknown. Other DNA sequences of this sample code for an identical CDR3. The CDR3 runs 13 residues. The V end was cut by 2 bases, the J end by 0 bases, with 2 bases between. From germline, CDR1 is MNHEY and CDR2 SVGAGI. The sample is drawn from a study of shared clonotypes between healthy human individuals. Per the original data handling: Filtering differed, since immunoSEQ gave only junction sequences and no quality scores. The protocol was immunoSEQ multiplex PCR, while the TCRdb copy is restricted to in-frame clones and leaves out a portion. The DNA gave D and trimming, while V, J and clone size come from that table. The table shows millions of clones, with just over 90% occurring only once. Negatively enriched CD4+ T cells were divided by CD45RA into naive and memory. Study observations and caveats: Few donors limited the genetic and exposure-history diversity represented.

V is TRBV6-5 and J is TRBJ1-5; D gene ambiguous. The TCR comes from a man between 18 and 35 years old in good health. The sample taken for sequencing was naive CD4+ T cells sorted from blood. Noted subset: CD45RA+ positively selected. This CDR3 reads CASSYTSNQPQHF. CDR3 DNA: TGTGCCAGCAGTTACACTAGCAATCAGCCCCAGCATTTT.